The clone carrying this T cell receptor beta chain was recorded many times. V was shortened by 3 bases and J by 6 bases, with 9 bases between the two germline ends. Germline loops: CDR1 SNHLY, CDR2 FYNNEI. The CDR3 spans 14 residues. This entry comes from a study of T cells in Graves' hyperthyroidism and ophthalmopathy. From RNA transcripts, TCR beta CDR3 regions were amplified. Carried out on the TCR CDR3, a first-round RT-PCR used the HTBI primer set. MiXCR, applied by TCRdb to the multiplex PCR reads, yields one record per CDR3 protein. The sample carries about 380,000 distinct CDR3 sequences, approximately 15% recorded once.

The TCR originated in a woman aged 30 to 39 with Graves' ophthalmopathy. The specimen sequenced was blood. The chain has TRBV2 and TRBJ1-6; possible D gene TRBD1, 6 bases. CDR3 amino acids: CASSDRTANSPLHF. As DNA, the CDR3 is TGTGCCAGCAGTGATCGGACAGCTAATTCACCCCTCCACTTT.